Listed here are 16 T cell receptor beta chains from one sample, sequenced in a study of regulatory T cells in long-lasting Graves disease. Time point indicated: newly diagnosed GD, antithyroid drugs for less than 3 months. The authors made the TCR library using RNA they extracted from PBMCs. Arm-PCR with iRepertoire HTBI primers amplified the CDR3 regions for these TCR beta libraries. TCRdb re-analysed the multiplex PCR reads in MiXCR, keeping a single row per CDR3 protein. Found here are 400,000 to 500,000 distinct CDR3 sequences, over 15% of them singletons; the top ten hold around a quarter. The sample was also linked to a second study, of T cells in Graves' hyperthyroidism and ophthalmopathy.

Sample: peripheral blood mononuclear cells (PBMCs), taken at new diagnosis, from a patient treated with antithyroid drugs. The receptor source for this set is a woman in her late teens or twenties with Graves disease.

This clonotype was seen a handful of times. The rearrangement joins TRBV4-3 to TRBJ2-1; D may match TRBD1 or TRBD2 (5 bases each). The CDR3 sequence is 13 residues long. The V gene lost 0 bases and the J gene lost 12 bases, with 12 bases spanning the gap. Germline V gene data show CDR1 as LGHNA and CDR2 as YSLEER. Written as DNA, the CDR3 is TGCGCCAGCAGCCAAGACACGGATGGGGGGCAGTTCTTC. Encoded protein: CASSQDTDGGQFF.

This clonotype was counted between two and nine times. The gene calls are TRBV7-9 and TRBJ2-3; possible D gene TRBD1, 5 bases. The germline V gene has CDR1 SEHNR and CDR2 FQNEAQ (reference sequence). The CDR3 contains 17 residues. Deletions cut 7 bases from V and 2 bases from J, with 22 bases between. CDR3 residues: CASNSQTQGRNTDTQYF. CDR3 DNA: TGTGCCAGCAACTCACAGACCCAGGGCCGCAACACAGATACGCAGTATTTT.

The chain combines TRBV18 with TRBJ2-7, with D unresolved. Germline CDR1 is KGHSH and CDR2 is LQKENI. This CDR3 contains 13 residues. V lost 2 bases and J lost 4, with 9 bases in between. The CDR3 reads CASSPEVKYEQYF. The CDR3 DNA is TGTGCCAGCTCACCAGAAGTGAAATACGAGCAGTACTTC.

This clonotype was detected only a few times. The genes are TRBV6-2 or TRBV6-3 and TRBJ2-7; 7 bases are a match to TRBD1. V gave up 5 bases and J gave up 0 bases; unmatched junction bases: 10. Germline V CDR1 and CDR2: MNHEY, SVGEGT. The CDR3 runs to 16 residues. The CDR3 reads CASSLPTGTVSYEQYF. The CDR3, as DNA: TGTGCCAGCAGTCTCCCGACCGGGACAGTCTCCTACGAGCAGTACTTC.

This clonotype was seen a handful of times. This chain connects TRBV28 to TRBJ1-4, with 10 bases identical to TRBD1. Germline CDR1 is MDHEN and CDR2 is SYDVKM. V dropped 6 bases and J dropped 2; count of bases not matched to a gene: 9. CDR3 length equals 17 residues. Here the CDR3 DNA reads TGTGCCAGCAGGCCGGGACAGGGGAGGCGGACTAATGAAAAACTGTTTTTT. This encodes CASRPGQGRRTNEKLFF.

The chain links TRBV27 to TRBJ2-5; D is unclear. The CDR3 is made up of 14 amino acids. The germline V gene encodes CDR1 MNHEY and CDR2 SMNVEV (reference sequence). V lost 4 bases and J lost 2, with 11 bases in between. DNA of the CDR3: TGTGCCAGCAGTTGTAAAAGACTGCAAGAGACCCAGTACTTC. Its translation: CASSCKRLQETQYF.

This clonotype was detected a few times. CDR3 coding DNA: TGTGCCAGCAGCCAAGTAGGGGGGACTAGCGGTTACAATGAGCAGTTCTTC. This sequence encodes CASSQVGGTSGYNEQFF. The chain carries TRBV3-1 and TRBJ2-1, with 11 bases identical to TRBD2. The germline CDR1 and CDR2 sequences are LGHDT and YNNKEL (reference sequence). The CDR3 length is 17 residues. V shed 1 base and J 4 bases; nucleotides not matched to a gene: 6.

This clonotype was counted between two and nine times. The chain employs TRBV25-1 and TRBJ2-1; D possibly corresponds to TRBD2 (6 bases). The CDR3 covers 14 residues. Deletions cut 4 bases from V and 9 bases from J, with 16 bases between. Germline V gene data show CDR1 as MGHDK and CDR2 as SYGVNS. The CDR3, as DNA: TGTGCCAGCAGTGGTCCGGGCGGGGTACCTGAGCAGTTCTTC. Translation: CASSGPGGVPEQFF.

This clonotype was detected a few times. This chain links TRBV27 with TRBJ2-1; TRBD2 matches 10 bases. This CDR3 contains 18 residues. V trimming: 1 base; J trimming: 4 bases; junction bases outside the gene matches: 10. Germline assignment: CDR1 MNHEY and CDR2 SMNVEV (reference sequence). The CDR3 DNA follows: TGTGCCAGCAGTTTATTACCCCTAACTAGCGGGGTTTACAATGAGCAGTTCTTC. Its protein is CASSLLPLTSGVYNEQFF.

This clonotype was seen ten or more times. This CDR3 reads CASSLPLVTFYEQYF. CDR3 DNA sequence: TGTGCCAGCAGCTTACCACTAGTTACGTTCTACGAGCAGTACTTC. The V and J genes are TRBV11-2 and TRBJ2-7; tentative D call: TRBD2 (5 bases). V was cut by 2 bases and J by 3 bases, with 14 bases left in between. The length of the CDR3 is 15 residues. In germline, CDR1 is SGHAT, CDR2 FQNNGV.

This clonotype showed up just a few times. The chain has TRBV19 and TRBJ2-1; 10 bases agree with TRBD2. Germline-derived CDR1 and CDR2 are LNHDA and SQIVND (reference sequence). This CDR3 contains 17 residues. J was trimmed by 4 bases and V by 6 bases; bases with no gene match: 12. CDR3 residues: CASSNLTGTSVYNEQFF. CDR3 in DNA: TGTGCCAGTAGCAACCTGACCGGGACTAGCGTGTACAATGAGCAGTTCTTC.

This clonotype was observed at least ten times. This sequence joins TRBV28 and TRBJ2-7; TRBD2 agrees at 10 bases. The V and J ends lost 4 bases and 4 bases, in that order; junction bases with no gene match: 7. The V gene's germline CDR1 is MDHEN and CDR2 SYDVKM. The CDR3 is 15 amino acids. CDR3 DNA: TGTGCCAGCAGTTCTAGCGGGAGTACTTTGTACGAGCAGTACTTC. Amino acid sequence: CASSSSGSTLYEQYF.

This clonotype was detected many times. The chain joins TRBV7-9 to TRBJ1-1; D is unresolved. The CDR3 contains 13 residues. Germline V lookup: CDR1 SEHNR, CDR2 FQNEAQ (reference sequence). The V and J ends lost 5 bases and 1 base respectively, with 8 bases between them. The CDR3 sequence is CASSQTPNTEAFF. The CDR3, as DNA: TGTGCCAGCAGCCAGACACCGAACACTGAAGCTTTCTTT.

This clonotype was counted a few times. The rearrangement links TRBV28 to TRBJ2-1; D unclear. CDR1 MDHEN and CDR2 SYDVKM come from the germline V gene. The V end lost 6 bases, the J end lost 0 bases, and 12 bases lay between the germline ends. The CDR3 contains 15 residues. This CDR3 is CASSQLYNSYNEQFF. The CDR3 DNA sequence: TGTGCCAGCAGCCAATTATACAACTCCTACAATGAGCAGTTCTTC.

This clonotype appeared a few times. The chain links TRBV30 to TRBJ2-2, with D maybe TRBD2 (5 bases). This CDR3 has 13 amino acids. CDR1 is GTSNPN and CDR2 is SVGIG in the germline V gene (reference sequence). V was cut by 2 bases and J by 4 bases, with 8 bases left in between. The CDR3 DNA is TGTGCCTGGAGTACCGGGGTCACCGGGGAGCTGTTTTTT. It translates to CAWSTGVTGELFF.

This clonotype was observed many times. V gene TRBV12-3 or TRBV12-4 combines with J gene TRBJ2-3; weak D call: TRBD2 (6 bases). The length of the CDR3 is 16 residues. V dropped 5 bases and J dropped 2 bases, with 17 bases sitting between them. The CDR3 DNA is TGTGCCAGCAGTCTGACGGAGGGCCCGGACACAGATACGCAGTATTTT. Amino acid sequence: CASSLTEGPDTDTQYF.